This is a list of T cell receptor beta chains from one sample in a study of graft-versus-host responses after intestinal transplantation. Clones were sequenced by immunoSEQ multiplex PCR, and TCRdb holds only the in-frame ones, with some missing. The top ten clones hold 2.7% of a sample with roughly 56,000 clones, around 91% of them seen once. The source was PBMCs, collected approximately 120 days after intestinal transplantation. Source of these receptors: a human patient who received an intestinal transplant, so some T cells may come from the graft donor. The CDR3 runs from the conserved cysteine through the conserved F or W. Fields, in order: CDR3 protein, CDR3 DNA, D gene, J gene, clone size, CDR3 length, V gene. A D gene is named only where the DNA matches it firmly. A clone size is listed for some rows: how often the clone was seen (once, few, many), or a class if it is expanded.

CDR3aa: CASSLVPYGYTF; CDR3nt: TGTGCCAGCAGCCTTGTACCCTATGGCTACACCTTC; d_gene: -; j_gene: TRBJ1-2; abundance: -; len: 12; v_gene: TRBV2
CDR3aa: CATSRDFYEQFF; CDR3nt: TGTGCCACCAGCAGAGATTTTTATGAGCAGTTCTTC; d_gene: -; j_gene: TRBJ2-1; abundance: -; len: 12; v_gene: TRBV15
CDR3aa: CASRRDGNQPQHF; CDR3nt: TGTGCCAGCAGGCGGGACGGCAATCAGCCCCAGCATTTT; d_gene: -; j_gene: TRBJ1-5; abundance: -; len: 13; v_gene: TRBV2
CDR3aa: CASSVGPSSYEQYF; CDR3nt: TGTGCCAGCAGCGTGGGACCGTCCTCCTACGAGCAGTACTTC; d_gene: -; j_gene: TRBJ2-7; abundance: -; len: 14; v_gene: TRBV28
CDR3aa: CATRLGTGYGNQPQHF; CDR3nt: TGTGCCACCCGCCTTGGTACAGGGTATGGCAATCAGCCCCAGCATTTT; d_gene: -; j_gene: TRBJ1-5; abundance: -; len: 16; v_gene: TRBV15
CDR3aa: CASRADRGPTGELFF; CDR3nt: TGTGCCAGCAGGGCGGACAGGGGTCCCACCGGGGAGCTGTTTTTT; d_gene: TRBD1; j_gene: TRBJ2-2; abundance: few; len: 15; v_gene: TRBV27
CDR3aa: CASSENGGRNTGELFF; CDR3nt: TGTGCCAGCAGTGAAAACGGCGGGAGAAACACCGGGGAGCTGTTTTTT; d_gene: TRBD2; j_gene: TRBJ2-2; abundance: once; len: 16; v_gene: TRBV2
CDR3aa: CASSLGQAGWYNEQFF; CDR3nt: TGTGCCAGCAGCTTAGGGCAAGCGGGATGGTACAATGAGCAGTTCTTC; d_gene: TRBD2; j_gene: TRBJ2-1; abundance: -; len: 16; v_gene: TRBV7-8
CDR3aa: CASSLEGTTSYEQYF; CDR3nt: TGTGCCAGCAGCTTAGAGGGGACTACCAGCTACGAGCAGTACTTC; d_gene: TRBD2; j_gene: TRBJ2-7; abundance: -; len: 15; v_gene: TRBV7-8
CDR3aa: CASSQQQGLNQPQHF; CDR3nt: TGCGCCAGCAGCCAACAACAGGGGCTCAATCAGCCCCAGCATTTT; d_gene: TRBD1; j_gene: TRBJ1-5; abundance: -; len: 15; v_gene: TRBV4-1
CDR3aa: CASSRGYQETQYF; CDR3nt: TGTGCCAGCTCAAGGGGGTACCAAGAGACCCAGTACTTC; d_gene: -; j_gene: TRBJ2-5; abundance: -; len: 13; v_gene: TRBV18
CDR3aa: CAWNPPAGGNEKLFF; CDR3nt: TGTGCCTGGAACCCCCCGGCAGGGGGAAATGAAAAACTGTTTTTT; d_gene: TRBD1; j_gene: TRBJ1-4; abundance: few; len: 15; v_gene: TRBV30
CDR3aa: CASSGGQIYGYTF; CDR3nt: TGTGCCAGCAGCGGGGGACAGATCTATGGCTACACCTTC; d_gene: TRBD1; j_gene: TRBJ1-2; abundance: -; len: 13; v_gene: TRBV9
CDR3aa: CASSPQQGSPLHF; CDR3nt: TGTGCCAGCAGCCCACAACAGGGTTCACCCCTCCACTTT; d_gene: -; j_gene: TRBJ1-6; abundance: -; len: 13; v_gene: TRBV6-5
CDR3aa: CAISAGLLADTQYF; CDR3nt: TGTGCCATCTCCGCGGGACTTTTGGCAGATACGCAGTATTTT; d_gene: -; j_gene: TRBJ2-3; abundance: -; len: 14; v_gene: TRBV10-3
CDR3aa: CASRLGTGELFF; CDR3nt: TGTGCCAGCAGGCTAGGGACCGGGGAGCTGTTTTTT; d_gene: -; j_gene: TRBJ2-2; abundance: -; len: 12; v_gene: TRBV2
CDR3aa: CASKISSSTDTQYF; CDR3nt: TGTGCCAGTAAAATTAGTTCTAGCACAGATACGCAGTATTTT; d_gene: -; j_gene: TRBJ2-3; abundance: few; len: 14; v_gene: TRBV19
CDR3aa: CASSGDKGLATYNEQFF; CDR3nt: TGTGCCAGCAGTGGGGATAAAGGACTAGCGACATACAATGAGCAGTTCTTC; d_gene: TRBD2; j_gene: TRBJ2-1; abundance: -; len: 17; v_gene: TRBV2
CDR3aa: CASSPFPGGRQETQYF; CDR3nt: TGTGCCAGCAGCCCCTTCCCGGGGGGCCGGCAAGAGACCCAGTACTTC; d_gene: -; j_gene: TRBJ2-5; abundance: -; len: 16; v_gene: TRBV13
CDR3aa: CATSRIVTGRGVEQYF; CDR3nt: TGTGCCACCAGCAGAATAGTGACAGGGAGAGGTGTCGAGCAGTACTTC; d_gene: TRBD1; j_gene: TRBJ2-7; abundance: -; len: 16; v_gene: TRBV15
CDR3aa: CASSYRSTGKNEQYF; CDR3nt: TGTGCCAGCAGTTACAGGTCTACAGGGAAGAACGAGCAGTACTTC; d_gene: -; j_gene: TRBJ2-7; abundance: -; len: 15; v_gene: TRBV6-6
CDR3aa: CASSPDGIGRGYTF; CDR3nt: TGTGCCAGCTCACCGGACGGGATCGGCAGGGGCTACACCTTC; d_gene: -; j_gene: TRBJ1-2; abundance: -; len: 14; v_gene: TRBV18
CDR3aa: CASSLLPGRTAEAFF; CDR3nt: TGCGCCAGCAGCCTACTCCCGGGACGCACAGCTGAAGCTTTCTTT; d_gene: -; j_gene: TRBJ1-1; abundance: -; len: 15; v_gene: TRBV4-1
CDR3aa: CASSFPLAGGPYEQYF; CDR3nt: TGTGCCAGCAGCTTCCCCTTAGCGGGAGGGCCCTACGAGCAGTACTTC; d_gene: TRBD2; j_gene: TRBJ2-7; abundance: -; len: 16; v_gene: TRBV7-9
CDR3aa: CASSQDYYTDTQYF; CDR3nt: TGTGCCAGCAGCCAGGACTATTACACAGATACGCAGTATTTT; d_gene: -; j_gene: TRBJ2-3; abundance: -; len: 14; v_gene: TRBV5-6
CDR3aa: CASSQASGAYNEQFF; CDR3nt: TGTGCCAGCAGCCAAGCTAGCGGGGCCTACAATGAGCAGTTCTTC; d_gene: TRBD2; j_gene: TRBJ2-1; abundance: -; len: 15; v_gene: TRBV7-3
CDR3aa: CASSLIGRGIIQPQHF; CDR3nt: TGTGCCAGCAGTTTAATTGGTAGGGGAATTATTCAGCCCCAGCATTTT; d_gene: -; j_gene: TRBJ1-5; abundance: -; len: 16; v_gene: TRBV28
CDR3aa: CASTTILGGGLYEQYF; CDR3nt: TGTGCCAGCACCACAATCCTGGGGGGAGGTCTCTACGAGCAGTACTTC; d_gene: -; j_gene: TRBJ2-7; abundance: -; len: 16; v_gene: TRBV11-2
CDR3aa: CSVRGQVYEQYF; CDR3nt: TGCAGCGTTAGGGGACAGGTCTACGAGCAGTACTTC; d_gene: TRBD1; j_gene: TRBJ2-7; abundance: -; len: 12; v_gene: TRBV29-1
CDR3aa: CASSTGPGPNQPQHF; CDR3nt: TGTGCCAGTAGTACCGGGCCAGGGCCCAATCAGCCCCAGCATTTT; d_gene: -; j_gene: TRBJ1-5; abundance: once; len: 15; v_gene: TRBV19
CDR3aa: CASSPIYRQKLNIQYF; CDR3nt: TGTGCCAGCAGCCCGATATACAGACAGAAATTAAACATTCAGTACTTC; d_gene: -; j_gene: TRBJ2-4; abundance: -; len: 16; v_gene: TRBV28
CDR3aa: CASSPRWASGTFNEQYF; CDR3nt: TGTGCCAGCAGCCCCCGATGGGCTAGCGGGACTTTCAACGAGCAGTACTTC; d_gene: TRBD2; j_gene: TRBJ2-7; abundance: -; len: 17; v_gene: TRBV7-6
CDR3aa: CASSLRDIGNQPQHF; CDR3nt: TGTGCCAGCAGCCTCCGGGACATCGGGAATCAGCCCCAGCATTTT; d_gene: -; j_gene: TRBJ1-5; abundance: -; len: 15; v_gene: TRBV28
CDR3aa: CASSFADTQYF; CDR3nt: TGTGCCAGCAGCTTCGCAGATACGCAGTATTTT; d_gene: -; j_gene: TRBJ2-3; abundance: -; len: 11; v_gene: TRBV7-8
CDR3aa: CASSDTGTGLGAFF; CDR3nt: TGTGCCAGCAGTGACACGGGGACAGGGTTGGGAGCTTTCTTT; d_gene: TRBD1; j_gene: TRBJ1-1; abundance: once; len: 14; v_gene: TRBV2
CDR3aa: CASSSFLPGEQFF; CDR3nt: TGTGCCAGCAGTTCCTTTTTACCTGGTGAGCAGTTCTTC; d_gene: -; j_gene: TRBJ2-1; abundance: once; len: 13; v_gene: TRBV28
CDR3aa: CASSPERRITNYGYTF; CDR3nt: TGTGCCAGCAGTCCGGAGAGACGGATTACTAACTATGGCTACACCTTC; d_gene: -; j_gene: TRBJ1-2; abundance: -; len: 16; v_gene: TRBV27
CDR3aa: CASSIVRDQPQHF; CDR3nt: TGTGCCAGTAGTATAGTCAGGGACCAGCCCCAGCATTTT; d_gene: -; j_gene: TRBJ1-5; abundance: -; len: 13; v_gene: TRBV19
CDR3aa: CASRAVNTEAFF; CDR3nt: TGCGCCAGCAGGGCCGTGAACACTGAAGCTTTCTTT; d_gene: -; j_gene: TRBJ1-1; abundance: once; len: 12; v_gene: TRBV5-1
CDR3aa: CASRVGTSGNTIYF; CDR3nt: TGTGCCAGCAGGGTGGGGACCTCTGGAAACACCATATATTTT; d_gene: -; j_gene: TRBJ1-3; abundance: -; len: 14; v_gene: TRBV28
CDR3aa: CASSNLAGGRETQYF; CDR3nt: TGTGCCAGCTCGAACTTAGCGGGGGGGCGGGAGACCCAGTACTTC; d_gene: TRBD2; j_gene: TRBJ2-5; abundance: -; len: 15; v_gene: TRBV28